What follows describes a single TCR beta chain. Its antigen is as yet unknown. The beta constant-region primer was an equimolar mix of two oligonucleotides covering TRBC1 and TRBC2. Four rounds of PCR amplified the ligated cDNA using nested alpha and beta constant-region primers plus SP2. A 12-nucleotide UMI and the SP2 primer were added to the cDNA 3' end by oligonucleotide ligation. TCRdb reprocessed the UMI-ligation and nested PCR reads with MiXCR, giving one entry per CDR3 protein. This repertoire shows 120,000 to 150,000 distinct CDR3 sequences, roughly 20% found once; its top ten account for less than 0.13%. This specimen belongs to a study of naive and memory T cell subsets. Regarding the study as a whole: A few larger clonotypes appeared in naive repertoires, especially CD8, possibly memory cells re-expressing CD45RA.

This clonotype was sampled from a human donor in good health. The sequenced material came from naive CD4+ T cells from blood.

The CDR3 reads CASSPRNQGKNEQFF. In DNA, the CDR3 is TGTGCCAGCAGCCCCAGGAACCAAGGGAAGAATGAGCAGTTCTTC. The rearrangement links TRBV11-2 to TRBJ2-1; D unclear. With 5 bases removed from V and 7 bases from J, the gap between germline ends came to 18 bases. The V gene's germline CDR1 is SGHAT and CDR2 FQNNGV. The CDR3 spans 15 residues.